This T cell receptor (beta chain) was found in a study of CD8 T cells in ankylosing spondylitis. There are many counts of this clonotype. TCRdb recomputed calls from the 5' RACE reads with MiXCR, one row per CDR3 protein. The sample yields roughly 7,500 distinct CDR3 sequences, 8.2% seen once. The sequence came from a male donor with ankylosing spondylitis or in good health (not recorded which). The sequenced sample consisted of blood, either unsorted or a sorted T cell fraction (not recorded which).

In nucleotides, the CDR3 is TGTGCCAGCAGCGTAATCGAGGGGAATTCACCCCTCCACTTT. It yields the protein CASSVIEGNSPLHF. The chain carries TRBV9 and TRBJ1-6, with D perhaps TRBD1 (5 bases). This CDR3 region has 14 residues. Germline values: CDR1 SGDLS, CDR2 YYNGEE. V lost 1 base and J 7 bases, leaving 9 bases between the germline ends.